What follows are 10 T cell receptor beta chains derived from one specimen sequenced in a study of T-cell reconstitution after alpha-beta-depleted transplantation in children. Whole-study findings and limits: About two months after transplant, alpha-beta T cells reportedly came from several hundred expanded graft clones.

What these receptors recognize is not known. During its preparation, the TCRbeta library received unique molecular identifiers. Using its own MiXCR run on the PCR reads, TCRdb lists one record per CDR3 protein. Of approximately 32,000 distinct CDR3 sequences in the sample, 6% to 8.5% are singletons; the top ten hold around 26%. The sequences come from peripheral blood, collected 60 days after TCRalphabeta/CD19-depleted stem cell transplant. These receptor sequences come from a child under two years old who had a stem cell transplant for acute myeloid leukemia, so the T cells may come from the graft donor.

This clonotype has at least ten counts. The chain links TRBV28 to TRBJ1-5, with D maybe TRBD1 (6 bases). Germline V gene sequence: CDR1 MDHEN, CDR2 SYDVKM. V was shortened by 8 bases and J by 0 bases, with 23 bases between the two germline ends. This CDR3 contains 18 residues. CDR3 sequence (DNA): TGTGCCAGCCACCCCATCGGCAGGGGTCGCTTTAGCAATCAGCCCCAGCATTTT. This encodes CASHPIGRGRFSNQPQHF.

This clonotype was seen ten or more times. The V gene is TRBV2, the J gene TRBJ2-5; D uncertain. Germline CDR1 is SNHLY and CDR2 is FYNNEI. Trimming shortened V by 8 bases and J by 1 base, and 5 bases separated the two germline ends. CDR3 length: 11 amino acids. The DNA for the CDR3 is TGTGCCAGCGTGACCCAAGAGACCCAGTACTTC. Translation: CASVTQETQYF.

This clonotype appeared many times. This chain links TRBV7-9 with TRBJ2-1; 8 positions agree with TRBD2. Germline lookup yields CDR1 SEHNR and CDR2 FQNEAQ (reference sequence). The CDR3 runs to 12 residues. The V segment lost 1 base and the J segment 15 bases; nucleotides outside the gene matches: 5. CDR3 sequence (DNA): TGTGCCAGCAGCTTAGTAGGGACTAGTCTGTTCTTC. Its protein is CASSLVGTSLFF.

This clonotype was seen many times. The chain couples TRBV11-3 to TRBJ2-1; D gene uncertain. The germline V gene encodes CDR1 SGHNT and CDR2 YENEEA. The CDR3 contains 14 residues. With 5 bases removed from V and 3 bases from J, the gap between germline ends came to 11 bases. The CDR3 protein is CASSASRIYNEQFF. CDR3 coding DNA: TGTGCCAGCAGCGCCAGCAGGATCTACAATGAGCAGTTCTTC.

This clonotype was counted many times. The chain is built from TRBV10-3 and TRBJ2-7; possibly TRBD1 for D (6 bases). CDR3 size: 15 residues. V gave up 4 bases and J gave up 0 bases, with 13 bases separating them. Germline V CDR1 and CDR2: ENHRY, SYGVKD. The CDR3 nucleotides read TGTGCCATCAGTGGGCCGACAGGTCTCTCCTACGAGCAGTACTTC. It yields the protein CAISGPTGLSYEQYF.

This clonotype came up many times. The genes are TRBV7-2 and TRBJ2-3; D is unresolved. The CDR3 is 13 residues long. The V gene's germline CDR1 is SGHTA and CDR2 FQGNSA. The V end lost 1 base, the J end lost 10 bases, and 12 bases lay between the germline ends. CDR3 loop: CASSLEEIESQYF. CDR3 DNA sequence: TGTGCCAGCAGCTTAGAGGAAATAGAATCGCAGTATTTT.

At least ten counts were recorded for this clonotype. The chain is built from TRBV3-1 and TRBJ1-4; D is ambiguous. V shed 4 bases and J shed 4 bases, with 7 bases lying between them. The CDR3 length is 13 residues. Looked up from germline, CDR1 is LGHDT and CDR2 is YNNKEL (reference sequence). Here the CDR3 reads CASSLRGNEKLFF. The CDR3 DNA follows: TGTGCCAGCAGCCTCCGGGGTAATGAAAAACTGTTTTTT.

This clonotype was detected ten times or more. In DNA form, the CDR3 reads TGTGCCAGCAGTTTAAAGCCCCTTGGGCACACAGATACGCAGTATTTT. Amino acids: CASSLKPLGHTDTQYF. This chain links TRBV6-2 or TRBV6-3 with TRBJ2-3, with D unresolved. CDR3 length: 16 amino acids. CDR1 MNHEY and CDR2 SVGEGT come from the germline V gene. The V end lost 4 bases, the J end lost 2 bases, and 16 bases lay between the germline ends.

This clonotype was detected many times. The chain joins TRBV7-2 to TRBJ1-2; unclear D gene. Trimming took 4 bases from V and 5 from J, leaving 11 bases between them. This CDR3 is 13 amino acids long. Per the germline V gene, CDR1 is SGHTA and CDR2 is FQGNSA. The CDR3 sequence is CASSSARGYGYTF. Written as DNA, the CDR3 is TGTGCCAGCAGCTCCGCACGGGGATATGGCTACACCTTC.

This clonotype was observed at least ten times. The J gene is TRBJ1-1, the V gene TRBV6-2 or TRBV6-3; the D gene is possibly TRBD1 (6 bases). The ends were cut back, 9 bases at V and 4 bases at J, with 18 bases in the middle. The CDR3 is made up of 14 amino acids. The germline gives CDR1 MNHEY, CDR2 SVGEGT. The CDR3 loop reads CASWGARRVTEAFF. As DNA, the CDR3 is TGTGCCAGTTGGGGGGCACGGCGGGTCACTGAAGCTTTCTTT.